This paragraph covers one TCR beta chain sequence. The CDR3 loop spans 11 amino acids. CDR1 DFQATT and CDR2 SNEGSKA come from the germline V gene (reference sequence). The V and J ends lost 5 bases and 6 bases respectively, with 11 bases between them. Living in 24 US areas, the participants were between roughly 18 and 89 years of age. Researchers sorted participants into cohorts using their self-reported clinical history. These data come from a study of blood T cell repertoires in COVID-19. TCRdb's table, derived via immunoSEQ multiplex PCR, lists solely in-frame clones and lacks some. The data contain 200,000 to 250,000 clones, about 86% of them singletons.

The gene calls are TRBV20-1 and TRBJ2-7, with D perhaps TRBD1 (6 bases). Sequenced material: PBMCs or T cells enriched from blood (not recorded which). The clonotype comes from a woman between 40 and 50 years old with acute COVID-19. CDR3 sequence (DNA): TGCAGTGCTGGCAGGGGCTCCGAGCAGTACTTC. As protein: CSAGRGSEQYF.